The 14 T cell receptor beta chains listed next were all sequenced from one sample in a study of untreated major depressive disorder. This table comes from immunoSEQ multiplex PCR, and its TCRdb copy is limited to in-frame clones, with some not included. The table has about 20,000 clones, about 87% seen once. What was sequenced was CD4+ T cells from PBMCs. Source of these receptors: a woman in her 30s in good health.

The chain links TRBV29-1 to TRBJ2-3; D gene uncertain. Trimming left V 4 bases short and J 2 bases short, with 10 bases between. CDR1 is SQVTM, CDR2 ANQGSEA, per germline. CDR3 length equals 13 residues. The CDR3 bases are TGCAGCGTTGGAGGACGGTCCACAGATACGCAGTATTTT. Translating gives CSVGGRSTDTQYF.

V is TRBV10-1 and J is TRBJ1-1; 7 bases agree with TRBD1. J lost 5 bases, V lost 5 bases, and 8 bases had no gene match. The CDR3 is 14 residues long. From germline, CDR1 is WNHNN and CDR2 SYGVQD (reference sequence). CDR3 protein: CASSRQGNPTEAFF. CDR3 nucleotide sequence: TGCGCCAGCAGTCGACAGGGTAATCCGACTGAAGCTTTCTTT.

The chain is built from TRBV14 and TRBJ2-2; possible D gene TRBD1, 6 bases. This CDR3 comprises 16 residues. Germline loops: CDR1 SGHDN, CDR2 FVKESK. Trimming pared 7 bases from V and 0 bases from J, leaving 15 bases between. CDR3 amino acids: CASNRRQVTNTGELFF. DNA for the CDR3: TGTGCCAGCAACCGCAGACAGGTAACGAACACCGGGGAGCTGTTTTTT.

The gene calls are TRBV10-1 and TRBJ1-4; D ambiguous. Trimming left V 7 bases short and J 0 bases short, with 9 bases between. The CDR3 loop spans 14 amino acids. Germline V CDR1 and CDR2: WNHNN, SYGVQD (reference sequence). In DNA, the CDR3 is TGCGCCAGCAATGGGATGGCAACTAATGAAAAACTGTTTTTT. It is translated as CASNGMATNEKLFF.

This chain joins TRBV30 and TRBJ1-1, with TRBD1 matching over 7 bases. From germline, CDR1 is GTSNPN and CDR2 SVGIG (reference sequence). The CDR3 is 13 amino acids. Trimming cost V 3 bases and J 0 bases; bases outside gene matches: 1. The CDR3 coding sequence is TGTGCCTGGAGCGGACAGGTGAACACTGAAGCTTTCTTT. This encodes CAWSGQVNTEAFF.

This chain connects TRBV29-1 to TRBJ2-4; D ambiguous. V lost 4 bases, J lost 7 bases, and 11 bases lay in between. CDR3 size: 12 residues. Looked up from germline, CDR1 is SQVTM and CDR2 is ANQGSEA. DNA for the CDR3: TGCAGCGTTGGGCTTATGGGCAACATTCAGTACTTC. The encoded protein is CSVGLMGNIQYF.

This sequence joins TRBV30 and TRBJ1-4; D is uncertain. CDR1 is GTSNPN, CDR2 SVGIG, per germline (reference sequence). V was clipped by 0 bases and J by 4 bases, with 12 bases between them. The CDR3 contains 15 residues. The CDR3 is CAWSVIGQFNEKLFF. The CDR3 DNA sequence: TGTGCCTGGAGTGTAATCGGCCAGTTTAATGAAAAACTGTTTTTT.

This clone was seen a handful of times. The CDR3 DNA is TGTGCCAGCAGCTCCCCAGCCAGCTCTGGAAACACCATATATTTT. It translates to CASSSPASSGNTIYF. V is TRBV11-3 and J is TRBJ1-3; D is undetermined. The CDR3 extends over 15 amino acids. V was clipped by 4 bases and J by 0 bases, with 10 bases between them. The germline CDR1 and CDR2 sequences are SGHNT and YENEEA.

The rearrangement uses TRBV6-5 and TRBJ1-6; 7 positions match TRBD1. Per germline, CDR1 MNHEY and CDR2 SVGAGI. The CDR3 loop spans 14 amino acids. Trimming at V came to 7 bases and at J to 7 bases, leaving 7 bases not matched to a gene. CDR3 sequence: CASKTTGVNSPLHF. CDR3 nucleotide sequence: TGTGCCAGCAAGACAACAGGGGTCAATTCACCCCTCCACTTT.

This chain links TRBV6-5 with TRBJ2-3; perhaps D is TRBD1 or TRBD2 (5 bases each). CDR1 MNHEY and CDR2 SVGAGI come from the germline V gene. Between the trimmed V and J ends, which lost 5 bases and 2 bases, there was a span of 14 bases. CDR3 length: 15 residues. The CDR3 here is CASSRDPWVTDTQYF. The CDR3 nucleotides read TGTGCCAGCAGTAGGGACCCCTGGGTCACAGATACGCAGTATTTT.

This clone has only one observation. This chain joins TRBV7-8 and TRBJ1-4, with D tentatively TRBD1 (5 bases). Per the germline V gene, CDR1 is SGHVS and CDR2 is FQNEAQ. Between the trimmed V and J ends, which lost 0 bases and 5 bases, there was a span of 16 bases. This CDR3 contains 17 residues. CDR3 in amino acids: CASSLAIPGFGNEKLFF. In DNA form, the CDR3 reads TGTGCCAGCAGCTTAGCGATCCCAGGGTTCGGCAATGAAAAACTGTTTTTT.

The rearrangement joins TRBV7-8 to TRBJ1-5, with D perhaps matching TRBD1 (6 bases). In germline, CDR1 is SGHVS, CDR2 FQNEAQ. The V gene lost 8 bases and the J gene lost 5 bases, with 10 bases spanning the gap. The CDR3 is 12 residues long. This CDR3 is CASGAGDQPQHF. CDR3 bases: TGTGCCAGCGGGGCAGGGGATCAGCCCCAGCATTTT.

The V and J genes are TRBV6-5 and TRBJ2-2; a weak D match, TRBD2 (6 bases). The germline V and J ends were trimmed by 6 bases and 6 bases, with 17 bases remaining between them. The CDR3 is 15 residues long. The germline V gene has CDR1 MNHEY and CDR2 SVGAGI. The CDR3 loop reads CASSPPGVGAGELFF. CDR3 coding DNA: TGTGCCAGCAGCCCCCCGGGGGTTGGTGCCGGGGAGCTGTTTTTT.

The V and J genes are TRBV6-6 and TRBJ1-4, with D unresolved. The germline V and J ends were trimmed by 6 bases and 5 bases, with 7 bases remaining between them. Germline assignment: CDR1 MNHNY and CDR2 SVGAGI (reference sequence). This CDR3 comprises 12 residues. CDR3 DNA: TGTGCCAGCAGCCTACGGAATGAAAAACTGTTTTTT. This translates into CASSLRNEKLFF.